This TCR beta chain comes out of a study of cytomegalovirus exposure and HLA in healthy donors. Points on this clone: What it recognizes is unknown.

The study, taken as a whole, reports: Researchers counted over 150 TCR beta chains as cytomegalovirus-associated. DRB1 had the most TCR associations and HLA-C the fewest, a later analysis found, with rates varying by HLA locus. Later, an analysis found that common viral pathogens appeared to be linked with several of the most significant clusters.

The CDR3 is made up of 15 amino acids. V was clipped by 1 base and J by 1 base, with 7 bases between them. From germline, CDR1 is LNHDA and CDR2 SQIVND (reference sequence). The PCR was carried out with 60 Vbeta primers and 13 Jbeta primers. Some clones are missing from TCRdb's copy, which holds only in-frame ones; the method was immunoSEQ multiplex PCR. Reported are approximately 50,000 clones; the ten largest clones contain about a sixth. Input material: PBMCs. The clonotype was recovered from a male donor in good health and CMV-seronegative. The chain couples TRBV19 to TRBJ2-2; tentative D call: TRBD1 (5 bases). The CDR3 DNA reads TGTGCCAGTAGTATAGCTCAGGGGAACACCGGGGAGCTGTTTTTT. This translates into CASSIAQGNTGELFF.